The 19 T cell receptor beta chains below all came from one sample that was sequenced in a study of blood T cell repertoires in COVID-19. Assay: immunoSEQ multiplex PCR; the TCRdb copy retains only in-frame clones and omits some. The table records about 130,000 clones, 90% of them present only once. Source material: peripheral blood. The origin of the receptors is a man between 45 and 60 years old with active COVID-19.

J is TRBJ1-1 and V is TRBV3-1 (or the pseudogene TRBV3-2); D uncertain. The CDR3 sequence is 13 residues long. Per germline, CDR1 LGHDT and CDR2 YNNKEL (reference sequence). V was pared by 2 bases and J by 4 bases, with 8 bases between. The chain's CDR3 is CASSQHGVTEAFF. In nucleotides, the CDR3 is TGTGCCAGCAGCCAACACGGGGTCACTGAAGCTTTCTTT.

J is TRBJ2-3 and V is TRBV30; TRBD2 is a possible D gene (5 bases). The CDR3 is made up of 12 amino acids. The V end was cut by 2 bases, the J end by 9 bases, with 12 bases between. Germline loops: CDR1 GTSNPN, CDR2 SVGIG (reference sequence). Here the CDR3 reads CAWSTSALTQYF. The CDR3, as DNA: TGTGCCTGGAGTACTAGTGCTTTGACGCAGTATTTT.

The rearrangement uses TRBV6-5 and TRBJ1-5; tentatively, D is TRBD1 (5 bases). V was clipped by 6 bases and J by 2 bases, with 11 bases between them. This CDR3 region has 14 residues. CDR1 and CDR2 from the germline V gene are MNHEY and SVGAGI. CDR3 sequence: CASSRQPRNQPQHF. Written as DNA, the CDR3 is TGTGCCAGCAGCAGACAGCCGCGCAATCAGCCCCAGCATTTT.

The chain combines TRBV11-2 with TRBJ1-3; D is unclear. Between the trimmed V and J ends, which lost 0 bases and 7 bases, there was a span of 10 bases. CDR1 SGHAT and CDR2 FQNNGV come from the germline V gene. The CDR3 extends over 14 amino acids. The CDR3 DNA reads TGTGCCAGCAGCTTAGATCGGTTCGGTAACACCATATATTTT. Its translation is CASSLDRFGNTIYF.

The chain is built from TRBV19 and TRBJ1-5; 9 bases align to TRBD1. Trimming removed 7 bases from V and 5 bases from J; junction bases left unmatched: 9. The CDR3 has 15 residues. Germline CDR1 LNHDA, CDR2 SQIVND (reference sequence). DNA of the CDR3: TGTGCCAGTATCGCAGGGACAGGGTTGGATCAGCCCCAGCATTTT. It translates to CASIAGTGLDQPQHF.

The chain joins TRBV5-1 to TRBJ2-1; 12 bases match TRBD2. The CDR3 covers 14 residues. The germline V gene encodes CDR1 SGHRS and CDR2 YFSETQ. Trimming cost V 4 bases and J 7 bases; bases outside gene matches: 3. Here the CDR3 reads CASSRLAGGNEQFF. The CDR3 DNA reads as TGCGCCAGCAGCCGGCTAGCGGGGGGGAATGAGCAGTTCTTC.

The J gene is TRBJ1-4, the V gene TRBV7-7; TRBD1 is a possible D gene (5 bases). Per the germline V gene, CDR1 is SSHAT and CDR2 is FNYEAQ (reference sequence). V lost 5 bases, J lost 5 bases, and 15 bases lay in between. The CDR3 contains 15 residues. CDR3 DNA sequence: TGTGCCAGCAGCGCCTCAGGGTTAAGGAATGAAAAACTGTTTTTT. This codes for CASSASGLRNEKLFF.

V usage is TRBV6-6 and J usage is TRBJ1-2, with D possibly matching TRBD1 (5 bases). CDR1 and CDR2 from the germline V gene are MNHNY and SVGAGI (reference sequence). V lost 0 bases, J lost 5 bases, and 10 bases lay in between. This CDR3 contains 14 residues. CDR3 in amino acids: CASSYSGREYGYTF. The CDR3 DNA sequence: TGTGCCAGCAGTTACTCAGGCAGGGAATATGGCTACACCTTC.

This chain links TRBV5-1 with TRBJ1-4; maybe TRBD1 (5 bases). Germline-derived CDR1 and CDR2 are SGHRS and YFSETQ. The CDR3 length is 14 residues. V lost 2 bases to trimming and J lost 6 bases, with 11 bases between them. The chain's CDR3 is CASSFQGFDEKLFF. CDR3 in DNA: TGCGCCAGCAGCTTTCAGGGTTTTGATGAAAAACTGTTTTTT.

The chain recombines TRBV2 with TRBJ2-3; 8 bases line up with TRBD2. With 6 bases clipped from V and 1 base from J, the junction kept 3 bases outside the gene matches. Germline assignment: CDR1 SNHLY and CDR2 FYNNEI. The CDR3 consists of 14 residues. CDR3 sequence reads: CASRATSGTDTQYF. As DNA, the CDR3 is TGTGCCAGCAGAGCGACTAGCGGCACAGATACGCAGTATTTT.

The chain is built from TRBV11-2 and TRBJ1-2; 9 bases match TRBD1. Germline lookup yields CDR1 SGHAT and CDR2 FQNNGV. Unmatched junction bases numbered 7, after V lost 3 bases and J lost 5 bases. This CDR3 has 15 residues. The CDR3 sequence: CASSFTGTGPYGYTF. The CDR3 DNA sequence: TGTGCCAGCAGCTTTACCGGGACAGGGCCTTATGGCTACACCTTC.

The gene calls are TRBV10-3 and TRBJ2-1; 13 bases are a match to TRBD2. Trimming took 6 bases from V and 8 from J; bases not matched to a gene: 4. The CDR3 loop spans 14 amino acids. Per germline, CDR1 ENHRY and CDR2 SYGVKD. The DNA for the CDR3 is TGTGCCATCAGCCAAACTAGCGGGAGGGATGAGCAGTTCTTC. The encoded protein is CAISQTSGRDEQFF.

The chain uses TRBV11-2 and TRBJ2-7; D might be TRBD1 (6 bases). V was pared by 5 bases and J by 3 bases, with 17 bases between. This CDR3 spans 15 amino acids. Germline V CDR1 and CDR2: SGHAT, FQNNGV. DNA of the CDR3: TGTGCCAGCAGCCCGCAGGGGACCCTATTCTACGAGCAGTACGTC. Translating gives CASSPQGTLFYEQYV.

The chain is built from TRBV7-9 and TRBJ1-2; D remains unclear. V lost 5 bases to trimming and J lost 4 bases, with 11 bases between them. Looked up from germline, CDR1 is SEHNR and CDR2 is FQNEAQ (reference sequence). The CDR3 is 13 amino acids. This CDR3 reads CASSLRNSYGYTF. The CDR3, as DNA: TGTGCCAGCAGCCTTCGTAACTCCTATGGCTACACCTTC.

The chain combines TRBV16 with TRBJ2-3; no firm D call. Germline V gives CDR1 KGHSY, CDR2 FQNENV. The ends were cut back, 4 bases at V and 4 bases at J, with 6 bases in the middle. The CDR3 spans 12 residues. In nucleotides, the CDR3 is TGTGCCAGCAGCCTTATTTCAGATACGCAGTATTTT. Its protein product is CASSLISDTQYF.

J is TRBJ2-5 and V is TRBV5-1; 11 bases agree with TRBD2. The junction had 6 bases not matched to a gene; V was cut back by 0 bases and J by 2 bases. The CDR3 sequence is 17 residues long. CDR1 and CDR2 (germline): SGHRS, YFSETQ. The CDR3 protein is CASSLGDLAGGQETQYF. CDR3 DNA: TGCGCCAGCAGCTTGGGAGACCTAGCGGGGGGACAAGAGACCCAGTACTTC.

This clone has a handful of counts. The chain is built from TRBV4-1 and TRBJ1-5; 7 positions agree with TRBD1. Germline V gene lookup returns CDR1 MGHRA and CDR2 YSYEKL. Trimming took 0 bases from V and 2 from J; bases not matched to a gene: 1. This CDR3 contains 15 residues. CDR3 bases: TGCGCCAGCAGCCAAGATGGACAGGGCAATCAGCCCCAGCATTTT. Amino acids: CASSQDGQGNQPQHF.

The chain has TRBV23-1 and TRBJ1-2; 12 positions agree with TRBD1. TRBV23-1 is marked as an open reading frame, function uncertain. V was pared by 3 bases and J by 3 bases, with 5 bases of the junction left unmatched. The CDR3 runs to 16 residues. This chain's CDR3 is CASSQGTGGAYYGYTF. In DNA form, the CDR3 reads TGCGCCAGCAGTCAGGGGACAGGGGGCGCATACTATGGCTACACCTTC.

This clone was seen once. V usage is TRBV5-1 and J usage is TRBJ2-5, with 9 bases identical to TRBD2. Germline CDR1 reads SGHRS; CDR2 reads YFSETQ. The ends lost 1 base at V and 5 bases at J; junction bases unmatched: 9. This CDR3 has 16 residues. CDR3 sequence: CASSLSASGVGETQYF. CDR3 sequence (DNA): TGCGCCAGCAGCTTGTCGGCTAGCGGGGTGGGGGAGACCCAGTACTTC.